This T cell receptor beta chain was captured in a study of blood T cell repertoires in COVID-19. Looking at the study overall: T cells, B-cell-depleted T cells, or PBMCs provided the cDNA or gDNA that served as material.

Per the authors' pipeline: The authors estimated nucleated cell counts from reference gene primer amplification. The data were produced by immunoSEQ multiplex PCR, yet TCRdb's version contains in-frame clones alone and is incomplete. That table supplies the V and J calls and clone size; D and trimming were determined from the DNA. This sample carries about 250,000 clones, about four fifths of them seen once, and the ten largest clones take over 3.5%. This CDR3 has 15 amino acids. CDR1 is MNHEY, CDR2 SVGEGT, per germline. Trimming took 4 bases from V and 6 from J; bases not matched to a gene: 9. This rearrangement joins TRBV6-2 or TRBV6-3 to TRBJ2-3; 8 nucleotides align to TRBD2. Input material: peripheral blood. This TCR came from a woman aged 70-85 years with acute or convalescent COVID-19. CDR3 in DNA: TGTGCCAGCAGTTCTCACCGGGGGGGCCGCGATACGCAGTATTTT. Residues: CASSSHRGGRDTQYF.